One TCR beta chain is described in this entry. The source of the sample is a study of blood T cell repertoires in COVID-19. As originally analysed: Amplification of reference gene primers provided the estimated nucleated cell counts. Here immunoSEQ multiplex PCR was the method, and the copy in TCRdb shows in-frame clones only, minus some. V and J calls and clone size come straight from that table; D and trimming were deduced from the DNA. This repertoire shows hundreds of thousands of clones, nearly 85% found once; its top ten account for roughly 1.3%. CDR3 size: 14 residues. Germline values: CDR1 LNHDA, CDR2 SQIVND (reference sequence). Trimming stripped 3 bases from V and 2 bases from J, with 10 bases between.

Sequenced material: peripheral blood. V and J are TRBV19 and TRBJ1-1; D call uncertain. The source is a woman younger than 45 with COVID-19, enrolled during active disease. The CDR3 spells CASSIDSVNTEAFF. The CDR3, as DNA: TGTGCCAGTAGTATCGATTCGGTTAACACTGAAGCTTTCTTT.